This is a list of T cell receptor beta chains from one sample in a study of cytomegalovirus exposure and HLA in healthy donors. Sequenced by immunoSEQ multiplex PCR; TCRdb stores in-frame clones only, minus some. The data show about 51,000 clones, and the top ten clones hold approximately 2.1%. The sequencing sample was made of PBMCs. All receptors come from a female donor in good health and CMV-seronegative. Both conserved end residues are part of each CDR3. A D gene is named only where the DNA matches it firmly.

DNA: TGTGCCAGCAGCCGGGACAGCACCGGGGAGCTGTTTTTT
CDR3: CASSRDSTGELFF
V: TRBV7-2
J: TRBJ2-2
D: TRBD1

DNA: TGTGCCGGTAGGCGGAGGTCTGGGGCCAACGTCCTGACTTTC
CDR3: CAGRRRSGANVLTF
V: TRBV7-2
J: TRBJ2-6
D: -

DNA: TGCAGCGTTCGGCGGGACTTAGCCACCCGGCAAGAGACCCAGTACTTC
CDR3: CSVRRDLATRQETQYF
V: TRBV29-1
J: TRBJ2-5
D: -

DNA: TGTGCCTCCCTACTAGCGAGCAGGACCGGGGAGCTGTTTTTT
CDR3: CASLLASRTGELFF
V: TRBV30
J: TRBJ2-2
D: TRBD2

DNA: TGTGCCAGCAGTTCGGGACAGCCCGGGGAGCTGTTTTTT
CDR3: CASSSGQPGELFF
V: TRBV6-5
J: TRBJ2-2
D: TRBD1

DNA: TGTGCCTGGAGCTACCGGGACAGGACCTACAATGAGCAGTTCTTC
CDR3: CAWSYRDRTYNEQFF
V: TRBV30
J: TRBJ2-1
D: TRBD1

DNA: TGTGCCAGTAACCGAGCGGGGGGGCTCTCCGACAATGAGCAGTTCTTC
CDR3: CASNRAGGLSDNEQFF
V: TRBV19
J: TRBJ2-1
D: TRBD2

DNA: TGCGCCAGCAGCCACGTACCGGGACAGGGGGCGAGTACTGAAGCTTTCTTT
CDR3: CASSHVPGQGASTEAFF
V: TRBV4-3
J: TRBJ1-1
D: TRBD1

DNA: TGTGCCAGCAGCGACTCCGGGACAGGGATCAGCGGGGAGCTGTTTTTT
CDR3: CASSDSGTGISGELFF
V: TRBV9
J: TRBJ2-2
D: TRBD1

DNA: TGTGCCAGCGGAGAGGGCAGGGGAGTGGACTATGGCTACACCTTC
CDR3: CASGEGRGVDYGYTF
V: TRBV7-9
J: TRBJ1-2
D: -

DNA: TGTGCCAGCTCACCACCTTCCGCCCGCGTCTATGGCTACACCTTC
CDR3: CASSPPSARVYGYTF
V: TRBV18
J: TRBJ1-2
D: -

DNA: TGTGCCAGCAGCAGTCCCGGGACAGGGGTCACTGAAGCTTTCTTT
CDR3: CASSSPGTGVTEAFF
V: TRBV11-3
J: TRBJ1-1
D: TRBD1

DNA: TGCGCCAGCAGCTTGGGCACGGGAGGAGGCTACACCTTC
CDR3: CASSLGTGGGYTF
V: TRBV5-1
J: TRBJ1-2
D: -

DNA: TGTGCCAGCAGCCCCCACCGGGACAGGGGTAGTGAAAAACTGTTTTTT
CDR3: CASSPHRDRGSEKLFF
V: TRBV9
J: TRBJ1-4
D: TRBD1

DNA: TGCAGCGTTGGTCCGCAGGGCAACGAGCAGTACTTC
CDR3: CSVGPQGNEQYF
V: TRBV29-1
J: TRBJ2-7
D: -